This TCR beta chain was retrieved from a study of OX40 agonist ivuxolimab in advanced cancers. This clone showed up just once. Repertoires were generated with immunoSEQ multiplex PCR, while TCRdb's copy carries only in-frame clones and drops some. In the table there are about 90,000 clones, more than 75% of which are singletons. The sampling schedule covered blood at baseline, cycle 4 day 1, and cycle 7 day 1. Trimming removed 7 bases from V and 4 bases from J; junction bases left unmatched: 10. In germline, CDR1 is LNHDA, CDR2 SQIVND (reference sequence). The CDR3 loop spans 15 amino acids. V and J are TRBV19 and TRBJ2-3, with 8 positions matching TRBD2. The sequenced sample was CD4+ or CD8+ T cells sorted from blood, obtained in a trial of the OX40 agonist ivuxolimab. The receptor's source is an adult with an advanced solid tumor such as melanoma, head and neck, liver or kidney cancer. The CDR3 region is CASNRRAGAADTQYF. In DNA form, the CDR3 reads TGTGCCAGTAATCGTCGAGCGGGAGCCGCAGATACGCAGTATTTT.